This note documents a single TCR beta chain sequence. Its antigen is not known. Second-dose intervals of approximately 4 or approximately 12 weeks were pooled. This sample is part of a study of T cell responses to AZD1222 COVID-19 vaccine. Study-level points and caveats: Spike was spanned by vaccine-associated CD4 TCRs, with dominance at 160-218 and 743-854. Samples come after the peak T cell response, not at day 14. Females outnumbered males among donors, who were mostly white British; clonal diversity was possibly underestimated.

The CDR3 runs to 14 residues. Germline V gene lookup returns CDR1 MNHEY and CDR2 SVGAGI. V was clipped by 4 bases and J by 4 bases; unmatched bases: 6. The repertoire was sequenced with immunoSEQ multiplex PCR; TCRdb's copy has only in-frame clones and lacks some. The repertoire has about 69,000 clones, 83% of them found once; the top ten carry around a quarter. The clonotype originates from an adult who received the AZD1222 COVID-19 vaccine. The chain couples TRBV6-5 to TRBJ1-2, with 7 bases that match TRBD1. The starting material was peripheral blood, obtained 28 days after the second AZD1222 dose. CDR3 in DNA: TGTGCCAGCAGTTTTAACAGGGGCTCCTATGGCTACACCTTC. This codes for CASSFNRGSYGYTF.